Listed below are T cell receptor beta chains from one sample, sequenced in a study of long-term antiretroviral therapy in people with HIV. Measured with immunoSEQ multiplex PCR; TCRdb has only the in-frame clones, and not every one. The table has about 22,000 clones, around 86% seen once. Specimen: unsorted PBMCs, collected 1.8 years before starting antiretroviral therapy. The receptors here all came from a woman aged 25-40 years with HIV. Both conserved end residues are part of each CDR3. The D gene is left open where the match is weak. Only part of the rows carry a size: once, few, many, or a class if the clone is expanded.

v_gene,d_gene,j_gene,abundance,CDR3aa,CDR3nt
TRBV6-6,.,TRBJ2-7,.,CASSYSDLSYEQYF,TGTGCCAGCAGTTACTCAGACTTATCCTACGAGCAGTACTTC
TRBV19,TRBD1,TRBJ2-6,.,CASSLTRGQGAGGANVLTF,TGTGCCAGTAGTTTGACCCGGGGACAGGGGGCGGGTGGGGCCAACGTCCTGACTTTC
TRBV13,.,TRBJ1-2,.,CASSLGAGRNGYTF,TGTGCCAGCAGCTTAGGTGCAGGGAGGAATGGCTACACCTTC
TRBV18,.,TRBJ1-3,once,CASSRLRGNTIYF,TGTGCCAGCTCCCGCTTGAGGGGAAACACCATATATTTT
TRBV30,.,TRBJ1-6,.,CAWSVQGWNNSPLHF,TGTGCCTGGAGTGTACAAGGATGGAATAATTCACCCCTCCACTTT
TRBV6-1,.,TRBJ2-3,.,CASSVSGRSDTQYF,TGTGCCAGCAGTGTTTCGGGGAGGTCAGATACGCAGTATTTT
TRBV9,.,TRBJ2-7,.,CASSVGGGGEQYF,TGTGCCAGCAGCGTAGGCGGGGGCGGCGAGCAGTACTTC
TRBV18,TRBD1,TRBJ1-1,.,CASSPSGQGRAEAFF,TGTGCCAGCTCACCATCCGGACAGGGCCGGGCTGAAGCTTTCTTT
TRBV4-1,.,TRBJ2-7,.,CASSQEQGKIYEQYF,TGCGCCAGCAGCCAAGAACAAGGTAAAATCTACGAGCAGTACTTC
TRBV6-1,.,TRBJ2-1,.,CASTPSRGNEQFF,TGTGCCAGCACCCCAAGCAGGGGCAATGAGCAGTTCTTC